This T cell receptor (beta chain) was obtained from a study of somatic mutations in cytotoxic T cells in rheumatoid arthritis. General study results and limits: With roughly 63 patients examined, about eight had a largest CD8+ clone exceeding 20% of CD8+ cells. There was no significant difference in CD8+ T-cell clonality between rheumatoid arthritis patients and age-matched healthy controls.

Points on this clone: The antigen is unknown.

Libraries were prepared by immunoSEQ multiplex PCR; TCRdb keeps only in-frame clonotypes and omits some of them. The repertoire has approximately 12,000 clones, 80% of them found once; the top ten carry roughly an eighth. Sequencing was performed on CD8+ T cells sorted from blood. The receptor comes from a man aged 45-65 years in good health.

The CDR3 reads CSARVRNEKLFF. In nucleotides, the CDR3 is TGCAGCGCTCGGGTACGCAATGAAAAACTGTTTTTT. The gene calls are TRBV29-1 and TRBJ1-4; D gene ambiguous. Per the germline V gene, CDR1 is SQVTM and CDR2 is ANQGSEA. Trimming took off 7 bases at V and 5 bases at J, with 11 bases between the two ends. This CDR3 region has 12 residues.